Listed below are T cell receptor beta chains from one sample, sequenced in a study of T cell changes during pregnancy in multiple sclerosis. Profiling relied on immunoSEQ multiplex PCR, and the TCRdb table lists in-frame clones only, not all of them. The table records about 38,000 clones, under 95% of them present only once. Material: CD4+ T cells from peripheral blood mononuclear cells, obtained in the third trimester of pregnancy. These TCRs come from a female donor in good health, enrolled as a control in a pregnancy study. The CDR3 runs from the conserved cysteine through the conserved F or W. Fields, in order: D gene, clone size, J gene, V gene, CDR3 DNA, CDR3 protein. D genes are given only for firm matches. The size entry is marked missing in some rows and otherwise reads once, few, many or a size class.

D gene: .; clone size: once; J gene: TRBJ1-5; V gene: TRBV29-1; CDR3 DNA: TGCAGCGTCTCTCAGGGTTCGGTGGGGTCCAATCAGCCCCAGCATTTT; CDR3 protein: CSVSQGSVGSNQPQHF
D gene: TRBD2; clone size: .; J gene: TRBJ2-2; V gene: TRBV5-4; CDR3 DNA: TGTGCCAGCAGCTTGGATCCTAGCGGGGGGGCCGGGGAGCTGTTTTTT; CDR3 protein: CASSLDPSGGAGELFF
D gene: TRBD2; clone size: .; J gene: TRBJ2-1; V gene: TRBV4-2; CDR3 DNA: TGTGCCAGCAGCCAAGGAGGGTTTGCGGGGGGGCCGTCTGAGCAGTTCTTC; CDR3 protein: CASSQGGFAGGPSEQFF
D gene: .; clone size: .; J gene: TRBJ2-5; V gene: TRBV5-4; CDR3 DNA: TGTGCCAGCAGCTTGGCCCCTACTAGAGGGCAAGAGACCCAGTACTTC; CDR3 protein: CASSLAPTRGQETQYF
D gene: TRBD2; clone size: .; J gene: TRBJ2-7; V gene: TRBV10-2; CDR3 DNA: TGCGCCAGCCGACTAGCAGATTACGAGCAGTACTTC; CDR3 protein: CASRLADYEQYF
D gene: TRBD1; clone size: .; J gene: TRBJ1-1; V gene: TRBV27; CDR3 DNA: TGTGCCAGCAGTCGTCTCCGGGACAGTTACACTGAAGCTTTCTTT; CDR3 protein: CASSRLRDSYTEAFF
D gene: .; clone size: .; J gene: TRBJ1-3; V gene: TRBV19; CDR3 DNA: TGTGCCAGTAGTATCTCCAGGGAACCTGGAAACACCATATATTTT; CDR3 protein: CASSISREPGNTIYF
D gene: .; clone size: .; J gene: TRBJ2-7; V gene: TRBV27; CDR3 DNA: TGTGCCAGCAGTTTGCACGGGGTCGGCTCCTACGAGCAGTACTTC; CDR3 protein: CASSLHGVGSYEQYF
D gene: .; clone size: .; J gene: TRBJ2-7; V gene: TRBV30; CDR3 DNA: TGTGCCTGGACCCGAGGCGGATCCTACGAGCAGTACTTC; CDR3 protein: CAWTRGGSYEQYF
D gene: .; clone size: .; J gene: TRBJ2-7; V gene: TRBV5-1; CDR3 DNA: TGCGCCAGCACTCCCGCCCCTGGGACATGGTACGAGCAGTACTTC; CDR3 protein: CASTPAPGTWYEQYF
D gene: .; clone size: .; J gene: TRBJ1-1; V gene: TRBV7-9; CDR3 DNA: TGTGCCAGCAGCCCCGAGACAGGCTTCACTGAAGCTTTCTTT; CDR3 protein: CASSPETGFTEAFF